This T cell receptor (beta chain) was sequenced for a study of T-cell memory formation after mild COVID-19. General observations from the study: That cross-reactive memory joined was suggested by some responding clones appearing in pre-infection memory. CD4+ contracting clones were found mainly in CM and EM, and CD8+ ones in EMRA.

The CDR3 runs to 15 residues. Germline CDR1 is SGHKS and CDR2 is YYEKEE (reference sequence). Unmatched junction bases numbered 6, after V lost 0 bases and J lost 6 bases. In this sample, this clonotype turned up many times. The antigen remains unidentified. Via MiXCR, TCRdb re-called the 5' RACE reads, giving one row per CDR3 protein. The table lists tens of thousands of distinct CDR3 sequences, 10% to 15% of them singletons. The sequence derives from an adult woman who had mild COVID-19 (a few samples of this study predate the infection). Cell type and time point are not known. The sample was PBMCs or a T cell subset sorted from them (not recorded which). The chain couples TRBV5-5 to TRBJ2-1; 7 bases map to TRBD2. The CDR3 reads CASSLATGGGNEQFF. CDR3 in DNA: TGTGCCAGCAGCTTGGCAACGGGAGGTGGCAATGAGCAGTTCTTC. The full variable domain, rest sourced from reference TRBV5-5 and TRBJ2-1, is DAGVTQSPTHLIKTRGQQVTLRCSPISGHKSVSWYQQVLGQGPQFIFQYYEKEERGRGNFPDRFSARQFPNYSSELNVNALLLGDSALYLCASSLATGGGNEQFFGPGTRLTVL.